The clone carrying this TCR beta chain has more than one count but fewer than ten. Antigen specificity is unknown. The sample belongs to a study of OX40 agonist ivuxolimab in advanced cancers. TCRdb's table, derived via immunoSEQ multiplex PCR, lists solely in-frame clones and lacks some. This sample yields tens of thousands of clones, of which over 75% are seen a single time; 3.5% to 6% belongs to the top ten. Study-level findings and limits: With doses of 0.1 to 3.0 mg/kg, CD4+ and CD8+ blood T cells had undergone clonal expansion by week 6. Partial responders treated at 0.1-3.0 mg/kg exhibited clonal expansion among the lowest measured.

With 5 bases removed from V and 6 bases from J, the gap between germline ends came to 13 bases. Per the germline V gene, CDR1 is SGHNT and CDR2 is YENEEA. The CDR3 consists of 13 residues. The sequences come from CD4+ or CD8+ T cells sorted from blood, collected in a trial of the OX40 agonist ivuxolimab. The clonotype originates from an adult with an advanced solid tumor such as melanoma, head and neck, liver or kidney cancer. V usage is TRBV11-3 and J usage is TRBJ1-2, with a tentative D call TRBD1 (5 bases). CDR3 in DNA: TGTGCCAGCAGCAAGGGACCCACGGATGGCTACACCTTC. The encoded protein is CASSKGPTDGYTF.